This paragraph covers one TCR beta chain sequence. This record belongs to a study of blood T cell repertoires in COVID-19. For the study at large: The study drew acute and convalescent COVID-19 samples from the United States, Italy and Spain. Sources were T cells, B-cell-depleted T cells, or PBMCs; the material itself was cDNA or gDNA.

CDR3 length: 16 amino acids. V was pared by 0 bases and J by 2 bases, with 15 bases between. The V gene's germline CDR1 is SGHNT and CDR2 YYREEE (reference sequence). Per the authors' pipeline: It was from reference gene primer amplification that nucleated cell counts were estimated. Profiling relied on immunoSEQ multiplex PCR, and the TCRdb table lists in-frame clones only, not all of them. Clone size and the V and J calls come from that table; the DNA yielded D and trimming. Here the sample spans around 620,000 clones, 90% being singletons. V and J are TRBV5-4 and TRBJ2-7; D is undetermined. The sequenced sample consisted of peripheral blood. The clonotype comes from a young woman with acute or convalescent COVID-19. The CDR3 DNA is TGTGCCAGCAGCTTGGCCCCGCTAGTAGATACCTACGAGCAGTACTTC. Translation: CASSLAPLVDTYEQYF.